This entry lists 17 T cell receptor beta chains sequenced from one sample in a study of cytomegalovirus exposure and HLA in healthy donors. The PCR used 60 Vbeta and 13 Jbeta primers. Assay used: immunoSEQ multiplex PCR; TCRdb lists only in-frame clones, some missing. This table holds 97,000 or so clones, around 68% found once. The sequencing input was PBMCs. The receptors shown here come from a human donor in good health.

The chain has TRBV4-1 and TRBJ2-5, with 9 bases that match TRBD2. The V gene's germline CDR1 is MGHRA and CDR2 YSYEKL. The CDR3 loop spans 14 amino acids. V gave up 4 bases and J gave up 4 bases; unmatched junction bases: 4. CDR3 DNA: TGCGCCAGCAGCCCTATAGCGGGAGTAGAGACCCAGTACTTC. Protein product: CASSPIAGVETQYF.

The rearrangement links TRBV4-2 to TRBJ2-1, with a weak D call TRBD1 (6 bases). Trimming left V 4 bases short and J 7 bases short, with 11 bases between. The CDR3 runs 13 residues. Germline V lookup: CDR1 LGHNA, CDR2 YNFKEQ. CDR3 in amino acids: CASSRLGANEQFF. DNA for the CDR3: TGTGCCAGCAGCCGATTGGGGGCTAATGAGCAGTTCTTC.

The rearrangement links TRBV5-1 to TRBJ1-1, with TRBD1 identical over 7 bases. The CDR3 sequence is 14 residues long. V trimming: 0 bases; J trimming: 3 bases; junction bases outside the gene matches: 2. The V gene's germline CDR1 is SGHRS and CDR2 YFSETQ. DNA for the CDR3: TGCGCCAGCAGCTTGGTGCAGGGGGACACTGAAGCTTTCTTT. Amino acid sequence: CASSLVQGDTEAFF.

This chain joins TRBV15 and TRBJ2-3; D uncertain. The CDR3 is 13 amino acids. V was trimmed by 7 bases and J by 2 bases, leaving 10 bases between them. The germline V gene has CDR1 LNHNV and CDR2 YYDKDF (reference sequence). The CDR3 nucleotides are TGTGCCACCACCTTTAGCACCACAGATACGCAGTATTTT. This encodes CATTFSTTDTQYF.

This chain links TRBV5-4 with TRBJ2-1, with 7 bases identical to TRBD2. J lost 6 bases, V lost 7 bases, and 16 bases had no gene match. CDR1 and CDR2 (germline): SGHNT, YYREEE (reference sequence). The CDR3 totals 16 residues. CDR3 loop: CASVPEGGPLSNEQFF. DNA of the CDR3: TGTGCCAGCGTCCCCGAGGGAGGGCCGTTGTCCAATGAGCAGTTCTTC.

This clone has just one count. The chain joins TRBV27 to TRBJ2-5; 7 bases agree with TRBD2. The DNA end favors TRBJ2-7, so the J call may be wrong. CDR1 MNHEY and CDR2 SMNVEV come from the germline V gene (reference sequence). This CDR3 is built from 15 residues. CDR3 DNA sequence: TGTGCCAGCAGTTTTGCCGCGGGAGCCGCCTACGAGCAGTACTTC. Protein sequence: CASSFAAGAAYEQYF.

The rearrangement joins TRBV18 to TRBJ1-1, with D possibly TRBD1 on 5 matching bases. CDR1 is KGHSH, CDR2 LQKENI, per germline. Trimming removed 6 bases from V and 1 base from J, with 12 bases in between. This CDR3 comprises 14 residues. The CDR3 sequence: CASSEGSANTEAFF. Here the CDR3 DNA reads TGTGCCAGCTCGGAGGGGTCGGCGAACACTGAAGCTTTCTTT.

The rearrangement links TRBV10-2 to TRBJ2-7; 7 bases agree with TRBD1. This CDR3 comprises 21 residues. CDR1 is WSHSY and CDR2 is SAAADI in the germline V gene. J gave up 0 bases and V 0 bases, and 20 bases lay outside the gene matches. CDR3 residues: CASSESYVRLSQGVISYEQYF. DNA of the CDR3: TGCGCCAGCAGTGAGTCTTACGTCCGGCTCTCCCAGGGGGTGATCTCCTACGAGCAGTACTTC.

The rearrangement links TRBV6-1 to TRBJ2-5; possible D gene TRBD1, 6 bases. V lost 6 bases to trimming and J lost 4 bases, with 18 bases between them. Germline CDR1 MNHNS, CDR2 SASEGT. The CDR3 loop spans 15 amino acids. In DNA, the CDR3 is TGTGCCAGCAGATGGAGGCAGGGGTCCGGAGAGACCCAGTACTTC. Translating it yields CASRWRQGSGETQYF.

The rearrangement links TRBV5-6 to TRBJ1-4; the D gene is possibly TRBD1 (6 bases). With 1 base removed from V and 5 bases from J, the gap between germline ends came to 9 bases. Germline V gene sequence: CDR1 SGHDT, CDR2 YYEEEE. The CDR3 has 14 residues. CDR3 protein: CASSLRTANEKLFF. The CDR3 coding sequence is TGTGCCAGCAGCTTGAGGACAGCAAATGAAAAACTGTTTTTT.

J is TRBJ2-2 and V is TRBV5-1, with 8 bases fitting TRBD1. The trim removed 6 bases at V and 1 base at J, leaving 8 bases unmatched. Germline V gives CDR1 SGHRS, CDR2 YFSETQ. This CDR3 has 16 residues. The CDR3 reads CASTNDRGLNTGELFF. The DNA for the CDR3 is TGCGCCAGCACCAATGACAGGGGCCTGAACACCGGGGAGCTGTTTTTT.

This clone was recorded a few times. J is TRBJ2-5 and V is TRBV9, with TRBD1 identical over 9 bases. CDR1 and CDR2 (germline): SGDLS, YYNGEE. V shed 2 bases and J 2 bases; nucleotides not matched to a gene: 4. This CDR3 comprises 15 residues. CDR3 loop: CASSVIGQGQETQYF. Here the CDR3 DNA reads TGTGCCAGCAGCGTTATAGGACAGGGGCAAGAGACCCAGTACTTC.

V usage is TRBV4-1 and J usage is TRBJ2-7, with D perhaps matching TRBD2 (5 bases). CDR1 is MGHRA, CDR2 YSYEKL, per germline. This CDR3 comprises 15 residues. V lost 1 base to trimming and J lost 3 bases, with 13 bases between them. This CDR3 reads CASSQGTTRVYEQYF. The CDR3 DNA is TGCGCCAGCAGCCAAGGTACCACTAGAGTCTACGAGCAGTACTTC.

This chain joins TRBV4-1 and TRBJ2-1, with 7 bases identical to TRBD1. This CDR3 contains 14 residues. Germline-derived CDR1 and CDR2 are MGHRA and YSYEKL. With 3 bases clipped from V and 3 bases from J, the junction kept 2 bases outside the gene matches. CDR3 amino acids: CASSHGQDYNEQFF. In DNA form, the CDR3 reads TGCGCCAGCAGCCACGGACAGGACTACAATGAGCAGTTCTTC.

This chain links TRBV19 with TRBJ1-2; D is uncertain. Per germline, CDR1 LNHDA and CDR2 SQIVND (reference sequence). This CDR3 is built from 15 residues. V lost 3 bases to trimming and J lost 2 bases, with 13 bases between them. The chain's CDR3 is CASSILSDSNYGYTF. The DNA for the CDR3 is TGTGCCAGTAGTATTTTGTCTGACTCCAACTATGGCTACACCTTC.

The gene calls are TRBV2 and TRBJ1-1, with 10 positions matching TRBD1. CDR3 length equals 13 residues. Germline V gives CDR1 SNHLY, CDR2 FYNNEI. Trimming at V came to 11 bases and at J to 7 bases, leaving 10 bases not matched to a gene. This chain's CDR3 is CAGSRDRGYEAFF. In DNA form, the CDR3 reads TGTGCCGGTTCTCGGGACAGGGGTTATGAAGCTTTCTTT.

The chain uses TRBV10-3 and TRBJ2-1; 7 nucleotides align to TRBD2. Germline values: CDR1 ENHRY, CDR2 SYGVKD. The CDR3 is 16 amino acids. Trimming at V came to 0 bases and at J to 5 bases, leaving 7 bases not matched to a gene. As DNA, the CDR3 is TGTGCCATCAGTGAGTCAGTGGCTAGCGGAAACAATGAGCAGTTCTTC. As protein: CAISESVASGNNEQFF.